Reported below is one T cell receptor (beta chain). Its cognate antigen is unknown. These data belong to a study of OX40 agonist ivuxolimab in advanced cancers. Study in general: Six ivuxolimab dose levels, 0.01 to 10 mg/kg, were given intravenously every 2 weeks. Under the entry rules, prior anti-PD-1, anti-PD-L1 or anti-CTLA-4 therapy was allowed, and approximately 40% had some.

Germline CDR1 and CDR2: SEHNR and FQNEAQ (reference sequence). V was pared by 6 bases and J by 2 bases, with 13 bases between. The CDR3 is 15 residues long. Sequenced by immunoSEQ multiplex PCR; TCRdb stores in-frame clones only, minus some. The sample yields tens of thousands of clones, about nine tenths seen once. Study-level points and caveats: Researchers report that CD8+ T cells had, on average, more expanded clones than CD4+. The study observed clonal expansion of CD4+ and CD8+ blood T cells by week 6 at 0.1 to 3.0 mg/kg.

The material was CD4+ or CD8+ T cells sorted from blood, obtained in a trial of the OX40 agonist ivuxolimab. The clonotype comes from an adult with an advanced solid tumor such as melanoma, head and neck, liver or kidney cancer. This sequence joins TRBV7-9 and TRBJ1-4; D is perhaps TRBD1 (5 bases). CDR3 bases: TGTGCCAGCAGTCAACAGGCATTCACTAATGAAAAACTGTTTTTT. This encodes CASSQQAFTNEKLFF. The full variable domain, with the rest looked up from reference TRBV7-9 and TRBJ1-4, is DTGVSQNPRHKITKRGQNVTFRCDPISEHNRLYWYRQTLGQGPEFLTYFQNEAQLEKSRLLSDRFSAERPKGSFSTLEIQRTEQGDSAMYLCASSQQAFTNEKLFFGSGTQLSVL.